This T cell receptor beta chain was recorded in a study of T cell repertoires in cytomegalovirus infection (dated 2019 in TCRdb). At the level of the whole study: Recently identified HLA-C-restricted CMV epitopes, whose presentation resists viral immunomodulation, were targeted by peptide stimulations together with well-studied HLA-B-restricted epitopes. Donor HLA type was relevant to the analysis, because carriage of CMV infection together with the matching HLA type was indicated by public TCR beta signatures.

V is trimmed back by 1 base and J by 9 bases, and the junction contains 4 bases that no gene match accounts for. CDR1 and CDR2 (LNHDA, SQIVND) derive from the germline V gene (reference sequence). From cysteine to phenylalanine, the CDR3 is 14 amino acids long. Only CDR3 DNA is held: 42 bases, read in frame from base 1. Summary of the overall study and its limitations: In the ex vivo response, HLA-C-restricted CMV-specific TCR beta clonotypes were dominant, and in two of eight donors the single most frequent clonotype came from this HLA-C-restricted group. Carriers of CMV infection plus the relevant HLA type were discriminated by the cumulative frequency of public TCR beta family members in the study cohort and in an independent approximately 400-donor cohort.

This clonotype was seen a few times. Its antigen has not been determined. No much larger clonotype is one base removed from it; base qualities were not supplied. The label giving this sample's treatment or condition can be read as: in vitro stimulation with specific CMV peptide epitopes to enrich CMV-specific T cells. Sequencing took place on an Illumina HiSeq 1500. Through fastp at Q25 and MiXCR, TCRdb rebuilt clones from the public reads, retaining in-frame beta chains. Duplicate CDR3 protein sequences are folded into a single record with the most common DNA and genes. Counted in this sample were about 570,000 distinct CDR3 sequences; 35% to 50% of them appeared once. The leading ten clones occupy about 46% of the sample.

The TCR was taken from a human donor in good health (CMV status not recorded). Some clones in this sample may be carry-over from other donors' samples. The source material was cultured PBMCs, sampled from culture after CMV antigen stimulation. This receptor chain uses TRBV19 and TRBJ2-7; 12 of the junction bases match TRBD1. The sequenced DNA: TGTGCCAGTAGTATAGGGCGGGACAGGGGGCTGCAGTACTTC. The translation is CASSIGRDRGLQYF.